The rows below give T cell receptor beta chains drawn from one sample of a study of blood T cells in healthy people across ages. TCRdb re-called the 5' RACE reads through MiXCR, storing one row per CDR3 protein. The repertoire holds approximately 800,000 distinct CDR3 sequences, with roughly 56% as singletons. The sequenced sample was blood. Receptors were obtained from a man aged 35-49 years in good health. Both conserved end residues are part of each CDR3. Each record gives: V gene, D gene, clone size, J gene, CDR3 protein, CDR3 DNA. D genes are given only for firm matches. Clone sizes are given selectively: once, few, many, or a class where the clone is expanded.

>TRBV5-1|-|-|TRBJ2-4
CASSKQGGVDIQYF
TGCGCCAGCAGTAAACAGGGTGGGGTGGACATTCAGTACTTC
>TRBV29-1|-|-|TRBJ1-1
CSVEVGAGYTEAFF
TGCAGCGTTGAAGTTGGGGCAGGTTACACTGAAGCTTTCTTT
>TRBV29-1|-|few|TRBJ1-1
CSVDLPVGLNTEAFF
TGCAGCGTTGATCTGCCAGTCGGGCTGAACACTGAAGCTTTCTTT
>TRBV25-1|TRBD2|-|TRBJ2-7
CASSLAGRADEQYF
TGTGCCAGCAGCCTAGCAGGGAGGGCCGACGAGCAGTACTTC
>TRBV21-1|-|-|TRBJ2-1
CASIPGLTGQFF
TGTGCCAGCATCCCCGGGCTGACAGGGCAGTTCTTC
>TRBV28|-|many|TRBJ2-7
CASRQGGGAYYEQYF
TGTGCCAGCAGACAAGGGGGCGGGGCATACTACGAGCAGTACTTC
>TRBV4-2|-|many|TRBJ1-2
CASSPFIGDYGYTF
TGTGCCAGCAGCCCGTTTATTGGGGACTATGGCTACACCTTC
>TRBV10-3|-|-|TRBJ2-5
CAISETGQETQYF
TGTGCCATCAGTGAAACAGGCCAAGAGACCCAGTACTTC
>TRBV21-1|-|-|TRBJ2-3
CAGLAGSSTDTQYF
TGTGCCGGTCTAGCGGGGAGTAGCACAGATACGCAGTATTTT
>TRBV28|-|-|TRBJ2-3
CASSLWASGTTDTQYF
TGTGCCAGCAGTTTATGGGCTTCGGGGACCACAGATACGCAGTATTTT
>TRBV20-1|TRBD2|-|TRBJ2-5
CSARVGVAGVKETQYF
TGCAGTGCTAGAGTTGGAGTAGCGGGGGTTAAAGAGACCCAGTACTTC
>TRBV12-3/TRBV12-4|-|few|TRBJ2-5
CASSPGWGETQYF
TGTGCCAGCAGCCCGGGGTGGGGAGAGACCCAGTACTTC
>TRBV6-6|-|-|TRBJ2-7
CASSRGAQYEQYF
TGTGCCAGCAGTAGGGGGGCACAGTACGAGCAGTACTTC
>TRBV7-6|TRBD2|once|TRBJ2-7
CASIQPPMASGRYNEQYF
TGTGCCAGCATCCAACCACCCATGGCTAGCGGGAGGTACAATGAGCAGTACTTC
>TRBV20-1|-|-|TRBJ2-1
CSASSRQNEQFF
TGCAGTGCTAGCAGCCGCCAGAATGAGCAGTTCTTC
>TRBV11-1|TRBD2|-|TRBJ2-7
CASSLLRGAYEQYF
TGTGCCAGCAGCTTACTGCGGGGGGCATACGAGCAGTACTTC
>TRBV7-9|TRBD1|few|TRBJ1-1
CASSLDRGPNTEAFF
TGTGCCAGCAGCTTAGACAGGGGGCCGAACACTGAAGCTTTCTTT
>TRBV4-3|-|few|TRBJ2-1
CASSQPGRTNSNEQFF
TGCGCCAGCAGCCAACCGGGACGGACGAACTCCAATGAGCAGTTCTTC
>TRBV29-1|-|-|TRBJ2-1
CSSILGEQFF
TGCAGCTCTATTTTGGGTGAGCAGTTCTTC
>TRBV29-1|TRBD2|-|TRBJ2-3
CSVANLGLDLTDTQYF
TGCAGCGTAGCCAACTTAGGACTAGACCTCACAGATACGCAGTATTTT
>TRBV27|TRBD1|few|TRBJ2-7
CASTIGQGPYEQYF
TGTGCCAGCACCATCGGACAGGGGCCCTACGAGCAGTACTTC
>TRBV29-1|-|few|TRBJ2-3
CSVEWIKGTQYF
TGCAGCGTTGAATGGATAAAGGGTACGCAGTATTTT
>TRBV27|-|-|TRBJ1-5
CASSFQGKGNQPQHF
TGTGCCAGCAGTTTCCAGGGAAAGGGCAATCAGCCCCAGCATTTT
>TRBV15|-|-|TRBJ2-7
CATSPFRAPYEQYF
TGTGCCACCAGCCCGTTCAGGGCCCCCTACGAGCAGTACTTC
>TRBV9|-|once|TRBJ2-7
CASSVGKGRQPSYEQYF
TGTGCCAGCAGCGTAGGAAAGGGGAGACAGCCCTCCTACGAGCAGTACTTC
>TRBV20-1|-|-|TRBJ2-3
CSASLGGGTQYF
TGCAGTGCTTCCTTGGGGGGCGGGACGCAGTATTTT
>TRBV27|TRBD2|few|TRBJ2-3
CASSRAGGTADTQYF
TGTGCCAGCAGCCGAGCGGGAGGTACGGCAGATACGCAGTATTTT
>TRBV7-3|-|-|TRBJ1-1
CASSHTVNTEAFF
TGTGCCAGCAGCCACACAGTGAACACTGAAGCTTTCTTT
>TRBV20-1|TRBD1|-|TRBJ2-7
CSAMTGGTSYEQYF
TGCAGTGCTATGACAGGGGGGACGTCCTACGAGCAGTACTTC
>TRBV3-1|TRBD1|-|TRBJ1-5
CASTDRVGNLPQHF
TGTGCCAGTACGGACAGGGTTGGCAATCTGCCCCAGCATTTT
>TRBV6-1|TRBD1|few|TRBJ2-5
CASTWDRAGGEQYF
TGTGCCAGCACCTGGGACAGGGCAGGAGGGGAGCAGTACTTC
>TRBV6-6|-|-|TRBJ1-5
CASSYIDPLPQHF
TGTGCCAGCAGTTACATCGACCCTCTTCCCCAGCATTTT
>TRBV15|-|few|TRBJ1-4
CATSGIESTVDEKLFF
TGTGCCACCTCCGGAATAGAGTCGACGGTAGATGAAAAACTGTTTTTT
>TRBV28|-|-|TRBJ2-5
CASSPAKDLQETQYF
TGTGCCAGCAGTCCGGCAAAGGACTTGCAAGAGACCCAGTACTTC
>TRBV15|TRBD2|-|TRBJ2-1
CATSRDRGTRSDNEQFF
TGTGCCACCAGCAGAGATCGAGGGACTAGGTCTGACAATGAGCAGTTCTTC
>TRBV20-1|TRBD2|few|TRBJ2-3
CSARVRLAGVGFTDTQYF
TGCAGTGCTAGGGTGCGACTAGCGGGAGTTGGTTTCACAGATACGCAGTATTTT
>TRBV5-1|TRBD1|few|TRBJ1-2
CASSLGDSYYGYTF
TGTGCCAGCAGCTTAGGGGACAGCTACTATGGCTACACCTTC
>TRBV20-1|-|-|TRBJ2-1
CSASRSSLRNEQFF
TGCAGTGCTAGTCGTTCTAGCTTGCGGAATGAGCAGTTCTTC
>TRBV28|TRBD1|-|TRBJ2-5
CASSPLDKGATNQETQYF
TGTGCCAGCAGTCCGCTCGATAAGGGGGCGACTAACCAAGAGACCCAGTACTTC
>TRBV24-1|-|once|TRBJ2-5
CATSDRNYPGPNEQYF
TGTGCCACCAGTGATCGGAACTACCCTGGTCCGAATGAGCAGTACTTC
>TRBV7-9|-|once|TRBJ2-7
CASSLVGERYEQYF
TGTGCCAGCAGCTTAGTAGGCGAGCGGTACGAGCAGTACTTC
>TRBV5-1|TRBD1|-|TRBJ2-7
CASRDSSSYNEQYF
TGCGCCAGCCGGGACAGCTCCTCCTACAATGAGCAGTACTTC
>TRBV9|-|-|TRBJ2-1
CASSAGASEQFF
TGTGCCAGCAGTGCGGGGGCCAGTGAGCAGTTCTTC
>TRBV29-1|TRBD2|-|TRBJ2-1
CSVTISGVVDEQFF
TGCAGCGTTACAATTAGCGGGGTAGTCGATGAGCAGTTCTTC
>TRBV6-5|-|-|TRBJ1-3
CASSYYQGLSGNTIYF
TGTGCCAGCAGTTACTATCAGGGTCTCTCTGGAAACACCATATATTTT
>TRBV28|-|-|TRBJ2-2
CASSPNPPGELFF
TGTGCCAGCAGCCCAAACCCCCCCGGGGAGCTGTTTTTT
>TRBV29-1|-|few|TRBJ1-2
CSVDSTAYGYTF
TGCAGCGTTGACTCAACAGCTTATGGCTACACCTTC
>TRBV27|-|once|TRBJ2-7
CASIFYIGDNEQYF
TGTGCCAGCATTTTTTACATTGGGGACAATGAGCAGTACTTC
>TRBV6-2/TRBV6-3|-|once|TRBJ1-1
CASSYLARMNTEAFF
TGTGCCAGCAGTTATCTCGCGAGGATGAACACTGAAGCTTTCTTT
>TRBV27|TRBD1|-|TRBJ2-7
CASSYLGGQGSGEQYF
TGTGCCAGCAGTTATCTAGGGGGACAGGGGAGCGGCGAGCAGTACTTC
>TRBV20-1|-|-|TRBJ1-5
CSARDLGRPQHF
TGCAGTGCTAGAGATCTCGGGCGGCCCCAGCATTTT
>TRBV9|TRBD2|-|TRBJ2-1
CASSGLAGGPYEQFF
TGTGCCAGCAGCGGACTAGCGGGAGGGCCGTATGAGCAGTTTTTC
>TRBV7-2|-|-|TRBJ1-2
CASSVSGRGYTF
TGTGCCAGCAGCGTCTCAGGGAGGGGCTACACCTTC
>TRBV12-3/TRBV12-4|TRBD1|once|TRBJ1-1
CASSTGQGANTEAFF
TGTGCCAGCAGCACGGGACAGGGGGCGAACACTGAAGCTTTCTTT
>TRBV28|TRBD1|-|TRBJ2-2
CASSLSSQGVTGELFF
TGTGCCAGCAGTTTGTCGTCCCAGGGGGTCACCGGGGAGCTGTTTTTT
>TRBV7-3|TRBD1|-|TRBJ1-2
CASSTTGGFGYTF
TGTGCCAGCAGTACAACAGGGGGCTTCGGCTACACCTTC
>TRBV7-9|-|-|TRBJ1-3
CASSPKRQANSGNTIYF
TGTGCCAGCAGCCCAAAGCGACAGGCCAACTCTGGAAACACCATATATTTT
>TRBV4-3|-|-|TRBJ1-5
CASSQTIGGNQPQHF
TGCGCCAGCAGCCAGACAATAGGGGGGAATCAGCCCCAGCATTTT
>TRBV5-1|TRBD2|-|TRBJ2-5
CASRPTTSGRIQETQYF
TGCGCCAGCAGGCCGACAACTAGCGGGAGAATCCAAGAGACCCAGTACTTC